The 21 T cell receptor beta chains reported below all come from one sample, sequenced in a study of shared clonotypes between healthy human individuals. Sequencing used immunoSEQ multiplex PCR; TCRdb keeps in-frame clones, though not all of them. Seen here are 2 million to 2.5 million clones, just under 95% observed once, and the top ten hold about 0.41%. The sequenced sample consisted of naive CD4+ T cells from PBMCs. The subset here: CD45RA+ positively selected. These receptors all come from a man between 18 and 35 years old in good health. Some clones in this sample may be carry-over from other donors' samples.

On this clone itself: Germline and junction disagree at one end, which may indicate a read error. The chain recombines TRBV11-2 with TRBJ1-2; the D gene is possibly TRBD1 (5 bases). Germline CDR1 SGHAT, CDR2 FQNNGV. The length of the CDR3 is 12 residues. Written as DNA, the CDR3 is TGTGCCAACAGCACACGACAGCATGGCTACACCTTC. This codes for CANSTRQHGYTF.

In DNA, the CDR3 is TGTGCCAGCAAGCTCGTCCCAGCGGGAGTGAATGAGCAGTTCTTC. Amino acids: CASKLVPAGVNEQFF. The gene calls are TRBV6-5 and TRBJ2-1; 8 bases line up with TRBD2. The V gene's germline CDR1 is MNHEY and CDR2 SVGAGI. This CDR3 is 15 amino acids long. V was pared by 7 bases and J by 7 bases, with 12 bases of the junction left unmatched.

The chain carries TRBV15 and TRBJ2-1; D is tentatively TRBD1 or TRBD2 (6 bases each). The V gene's germline CDR1 is LNHNV and CDR2 YYDKDF (reference sequence). The CDR3 spans 14 residues. Trimming took off 1 base at V and 7 bases at J, with 11 bases between the two ends. CDR3 in DNA: TGTGCCACCAGCAGAGTTACAGGGAGGAATGAGCAGTTCTTC. This sequence encodes CATSRVTGRNEQFF.

CDR3 bases: TGTGCCAGCAGCCCGGGGACTAGCGGGCACTCCTCCTACGAGCAGTACTTC. It translates to CASSPGTSGHSSYEQYF. The chain has TRBV7-7 and TRBJ2-7, with 12 bases fitting TRBD2. Germline loops: CDR1 SSHAT, CDR2 FNYEAQ (reference sequence). The CDR3 sequence is 17 residues long. V was clipped by 5 bases and J by 0 bases; unmatched bases: 8.

The sample holds one count of this clone. The gene calls are TRBV18 and TRBJ2-2; 7 nucleotides match TRBD1. CDR3 size: 15 residues. Per the germline V gene, CDR1 is KGHSH and CDR2 is LQKENI. With 3 bases clipped from V and 1 base from J, the junction kept 2 bases outside the gene matches. CDR3 sequence (DNA): TGTGCCAGCTCACCGGGACAGAAGAACACCGGGGAGCTGTTTTTT. Its protein is CASSPGQKNTGELFF.

This chain joins TRBV5-4 and TRBJ1-5; D is unclear. Trimming removed 8 bases from V and 6 bases from J, with 24 bases in between. The germline V gene encodes CDR1 SGHNT and CDR2 YYREEE (reference sequence). This CDR3 has 16 amino acids. The CDR3 is CARTMMGFRLGQPQHF. The CDR3 region has the DNA TGTGCCAGGACAATGATGGGGTTCAGGCTTGGTCAGCCCCAGCATTTT.

J is TRBJ2-5 and V is TRBV5-1, with TRBD2 identical over 7 bases. CDR3 length equals 13 residues. The V gene end was trimmed by 9 bases and the J gene end by 4 bases; junction bases not matched to a gene: 9. The germline gives CDR1 SGHRS, CDR2 YFSETQ. The DNA for the CDR3 is TGCGCCACCTCAGTGGGGGGGAGAGAGACCCAGTACTTC. Translated: CATSVGGRETQYF.

As concerns this clone: The sample carries other DNA sequences with the same CDR3. The chain employs TRBV27 and TRBJ1-5; D is ambiguous. Trimming stripped 4 bases from V and 2 bases from J, with 12 bases between. Germline CDR1 is MNHEY and CDR2 is SMNVEV (reference sequence). The CDR3 has 15 residues. The CDR3 reads CASSSKGLGNQPQHF. The DNA of the CDR3 is TGTGCCAGCAGTTCTAAGGGTCTTGGCAATCAGCCCCAGCATTTT.

This rearrangement joins TRBV11-2 to TRBJ2-5, with D tentatively TRBD1 or TRBD2 (5 bases each). Trimming took off 1 base at V and 11 bases at J, with 11 bases between the two ends. Germline V gene data show CDR1 as SGHAT and CDR2 as FQNNGV. This CDR3 is built from 12 residues. The DNA of the CDR3 is TGTGCCAGCAGCTTAGTGGGGGATGGGCAGTACTTC. This translates into CASSLVGDGQYF.

In its sample, this clone was seen once. V is TRBV10-3 and J is TRBJ1-1, with D uncertain. The germline CDR1 and CDR2 sequences are ENHRY and SYGVKD. V shed 4 bases and J shed 7 bases, with 16 bases lying between them. The CDR3 contains 14 residues. CDR3: CAISVGSPKGEAFF. The DNA of the CDR3 is TGTGCCATCAGTGTGGGCAGCCCGAAGGGTGAAGCTTTCTTT.

The CDR3 DNA is TGTGCCAGCAGCCGTCGACAGGGAGTCAATGAGCAGTTCTTC. This encodes CASSRRQGVNEQFF. The chain combines TRBV5-6 with TRBJ2-1; 7 bases fit TRBD1. Germline loops: CDR1 SGHDT, CDR2 YYEEEE. V trimming: 4 bases; J trimming: 6 bases; junction bases outside the gene matches: 7. CDR3 length: 14 residues.

In nucleotides, the CDR3 is TGTGCCAGCTCACCCCCGGGACAGGGGGTCCACGAGCAGTACTTC. Encoded protein: CASSPPGQGVHEQYF. This chain joins TRBV18 and TRBJ2-7, with TRBD1 matching over 11 bases. The ends lost 3 bases at V and 5 bases at J; junction bases unmatched: 6. The CDR3 length is 15 residues. CDR1 is KGHSH, CDR2 LQKENI, per germline.

The chain has TRBV10-3 and TRBJ1-4; D is unresolved. CDR3 length equals 14 residues. Germline V CDR1 and CDR2: ENHRY, SYGVKD. Trimming removed 6 bases from V and 5 bases from J, with 13 bases in between. The CDR3 DNA reads TGTGCCATCAGCCTCAGTGGTGGAAATGAAAAACTGTTTTTT. Its translation is CAISLSGGNEKLFF.

The chain uses TRBV5-1 and TRBJ2-7; 7 bases match TRBD2. Germline CDR1 reads SGHRS; CDR2 reads YFSETQ. V shed 3 bases, J shed 2 bases, and the junction held 5 bases outside the gene matches. The CDR3 runs 14 residues. The CDR3 DNA is TGCGCCAGCAGCTGGGAGGGGTCGACCTACGAGCAGTACTTC. It yields the protein CASSWEGSTYEQYF.

V and J are TRBV11-2 and TRBJ2-3, with TRBD2 matching 10 bases. CDR3 length: 15 amino acids. Germline CDR1 is SGHAT and CDR2 is FQNNGV. With 5 bases clipped from V and 2 bases from J, the junction kept 4 bases outside the gene matches. CDR3 coding DNA: TGTGCCAGCAGCCCGACTAGCGGGTCCACAGATACGCAGTATTTT. It yields the protein CASSPTSGSTDTQYF.

As to this clone: This CDR3 is also generated by other DNA sequences in the sample. The gene calls are TRBV4-3 and TRBJ1-1; D remains unclear. The CDR3 is made up of 14 amino acids. Trimming stripped 0 bases from V and 0 bases from J, with 5 bases between. CDR1 and CDR2 (germline): LGHNA, YSLEER. The CDR3 bases are TGCGCCAGCAGCCAAGACAGAATGAACACTGAAGCTTTCTTT. Translation: CASSQDRMNTEAFF.

This chain uses TRBV19 with TRBJ2-2; D is tentatively TRBD1 or TRBD2 (5 bases each). CDR1 is LNHDA, CDR2 SQIVND, per germline (reference sequence). V lost 8 bases, J lost 0 bases, and 10 bases lay in between. The CDR3 runs 14 residues. CDR3 amino acids: CASGDHPNTGELFF. The CDR3 bases are TGTGCCAGTGGGGACCACCCGAACACCGGGGAGCTGTTTTTT.

V is TRBV5-1 and J is TRBJ1-1, with TRBD1 matching 8 bases. The trim removed 4 bases at V and 1 base at J, leaving 9 bases unmatched. This CDR3 is built from 16 residues. CDR1 is SGHRS and CDR2 is YFSETQ in the germline V gene. In nucleotides, the CDR3 is TGCGCCAGCAGCCCCAGGGGGCCCGGCGGGAACACTGAAGCTTTCTTT. It translates to CASSPRGPGGNTEAFF. Using reference TRBV5-1 and TRBJ1-1 for the parts outside the CDR3, the full variable domain is KAGVTQTPRYLIKTRGQQVTLSCSPISGHRSVSWYQQTPGQGLQFLFEYFSETQRNKGNFPGRFSGRQFSNSRSEMNVSTLELGDSALYLCASSPRGPGGNTEAFFGQGTRLTVV.

The chain couples TRBV19 to TRBJ1-2; 8 bases are a match to TRBD1. CDR3 size: 14 residues. The V gene end was trimmed by 3 bases and the J gene end by 8 bases; junction bases not matched to a gene: 8. Germline CDR1 reads LNHDA; CDR2 reads SQIVND (reference sequence). This CDR3 reads CASSIGAGGRGYTF. In nucleotides, the CDR3 is TGTGCCAGTAGTATTGGTGCAGGGGGCAGAGGCTACACCTTC.

The V and J genes are TRBV10-3 and TRBJ2-7; no definite D call. Germline V CDR1 and CDR2: ENHRY, SYGVKD. Trimming stripped 2 bases from V and 7 bases from J, with 9 bases between. This CDR3 comprises 12 residues. Here the CDR3 reads CAISERMGEQYF. DNA of the CDR3: TGTGCCATCAGTGAGCGGATGGGGGAGCAGTACTTC.

This sequence joins TRBV5-6 and TRBJ2-2; 8 nucleotides match TRBD1. The CDR3 runs 15 residues. V shed 4 bases and J 4 bases; nucleotides not matched to a gene: 6. CDR1 SGHDT and CDR2 YYEEEE come from the germline V gene. CDR3 nucleotide sequence: TGTGCCAGCAGCGGAGACAGGGGCGGCACCGGGGAGCTGTTTTTT. It translates to CASSGDRGGTGELFF.